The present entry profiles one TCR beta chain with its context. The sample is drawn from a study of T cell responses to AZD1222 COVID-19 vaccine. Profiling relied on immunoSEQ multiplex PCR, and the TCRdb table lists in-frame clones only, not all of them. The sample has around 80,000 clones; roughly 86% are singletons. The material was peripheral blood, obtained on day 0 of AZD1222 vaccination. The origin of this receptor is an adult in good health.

In nucleotides, the CDR3 is TGCGCCAGCAGCTTGGAAGGACTAGCGGACAATGAGCAGTTCTTC. Protein product: CASSLEGLADNEQFF. The chain couples TRBV5-1 to TRBJ2-1; 10 positions agree with TRBD2. The CDR3 consists of 15 residues. The V gene's germline CDR1 is SGHRS and CDR2 YFSETQ. Trimming removed 0 bases from V and 5 bases from J; junction bases left unmatched: 2. The variable domain in full, completed from reference TRBV5-1 and TRBJ2-1, reads KAGVTQTPRYLIKTRGQQVTLSCSPISGHRSVSWYQQTPGQGLQFLFEYFSETQRNKGNFPGRFSGRQFSNSRSEMNVSTLELGDSALYLCASSLEGLADNEQFFGPGTRLTVL.